The clone carrying this T cell receptor beta chain showed up many times. Its antigen is as yet unknown. The data stem from a study of human T cells and chemical hapten exposure. TCRdb reprocessed the RACE reads via MiXCR and lists one record per CDR3 protein. The sample carries some 70,000 distinct CDR3 sequences, around a tenth recorded once. Described time point: patch test 2, 6 weeks after DPC sensitization. Treatment defined: therapeutic diphenylcyclopropenone sensitization with weekly scalp DPC. The study, taken as a whole, reports: Large CDR3 similarity clusters arose significantly more often from expanded TCRs than from controls. There was a positive correlation between PT1 expanded TCR counts and patch test score.

Germline loops: CDR1 SEHNR, CDR2 FQNEAQ (reference sequence). Trimming removed 3 bases from V and 3 bases from J, with 11 bases in between. CDR3 length: 14 amino acids. The chain couples TRBV7-9 to TRBJ1-2; unclear D gene. Sequencing was performed on whole blood, taken in connection with sensitization to the hapten diphenylcyclopropenone (DPC). This TCR was recovered from a woman aged 50 to 60 with alopecia areata. Some clones in this sample may be carry-over from other donors' samples. As DNA, the CDR3 is TGTGCCAGCAGCTTCTCGGAGGCCTACTATGGCTACACCTTC. Amino acids: CASSFSEAYYGYTF. Supplemented by reference TRBV7-9 and TRBJ1-2, the full variable domain reads DTGVSQNPRHKITKRGQNVTFRCDPISEHNRLYWYRQTLGQGPEFLTYFQNEAQLEKSRLLSDRFSAERPKGSFSTLEIQRTEQGDSAMYLCASSFSEAYYGYTFGSGTRLTVV.